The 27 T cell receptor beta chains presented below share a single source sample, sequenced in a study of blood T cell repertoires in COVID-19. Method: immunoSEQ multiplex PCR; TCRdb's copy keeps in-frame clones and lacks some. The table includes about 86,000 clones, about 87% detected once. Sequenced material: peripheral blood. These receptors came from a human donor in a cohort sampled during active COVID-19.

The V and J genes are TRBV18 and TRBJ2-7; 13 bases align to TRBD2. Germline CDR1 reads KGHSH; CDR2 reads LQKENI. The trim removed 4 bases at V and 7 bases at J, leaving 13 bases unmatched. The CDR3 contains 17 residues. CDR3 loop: CASSLTTGTSGIGEQYF. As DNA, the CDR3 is TGTGCCAGCTCACTAACTACCGGGACTAGCGGGATTGGGGAGCAGTACTTC.

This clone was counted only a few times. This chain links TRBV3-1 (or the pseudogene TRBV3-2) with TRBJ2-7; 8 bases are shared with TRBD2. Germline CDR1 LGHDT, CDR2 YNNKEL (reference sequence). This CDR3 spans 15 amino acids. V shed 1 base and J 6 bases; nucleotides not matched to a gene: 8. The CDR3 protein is CASSQVPAGTSEQYF. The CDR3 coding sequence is TGTGCCAGCAGCCAAGTCCCCGCAGGGACTAGCGAGCAGTACTTC.

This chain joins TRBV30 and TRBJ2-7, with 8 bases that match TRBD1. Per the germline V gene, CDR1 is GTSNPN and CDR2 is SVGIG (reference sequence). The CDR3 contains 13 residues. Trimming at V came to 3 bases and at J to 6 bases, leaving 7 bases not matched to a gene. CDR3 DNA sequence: TGTGCCTGGAGCGGAGGACAGGGCCGCGAGCAGTACTTC. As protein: CAWSGGQGREQYF.

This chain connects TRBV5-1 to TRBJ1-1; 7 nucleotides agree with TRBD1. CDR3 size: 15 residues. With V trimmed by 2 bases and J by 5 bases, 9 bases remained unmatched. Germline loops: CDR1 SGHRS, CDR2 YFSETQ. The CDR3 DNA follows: TGCGCCAGCAGCTTAGCCAGGGGGTCAGGGACTGAAGCTTTCTTT. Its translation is CASSLARGSGTEAFF.

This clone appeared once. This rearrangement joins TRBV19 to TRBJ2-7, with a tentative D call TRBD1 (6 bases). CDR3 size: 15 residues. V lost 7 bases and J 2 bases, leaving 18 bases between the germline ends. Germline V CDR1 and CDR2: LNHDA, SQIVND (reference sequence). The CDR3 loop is CASTPGQNDPYEQYF. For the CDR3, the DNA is TGTGCCAGTACCCCAGGACAGAACGACCCCTACGAGCAGTACTTC. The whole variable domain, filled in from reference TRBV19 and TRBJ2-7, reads DGGITQSPKYLFRKEGQNVTLSCEQNLNHDAMYWYRQDPGQGLRLIYYSQIVNDFQKGDIAEGYSVSREKKESFPLTVTSAQKNPTAFYLCASTPGQNDPYEQYFGPGTRLTVT.

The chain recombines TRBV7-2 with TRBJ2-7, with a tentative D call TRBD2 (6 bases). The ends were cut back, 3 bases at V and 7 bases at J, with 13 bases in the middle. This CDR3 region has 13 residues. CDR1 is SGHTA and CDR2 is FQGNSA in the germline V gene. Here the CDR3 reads CASSLPTAGEQYF. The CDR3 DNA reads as TGTGCCAGCAGCTTGCCTACTGCGGGGGAGCAGTACTTC.

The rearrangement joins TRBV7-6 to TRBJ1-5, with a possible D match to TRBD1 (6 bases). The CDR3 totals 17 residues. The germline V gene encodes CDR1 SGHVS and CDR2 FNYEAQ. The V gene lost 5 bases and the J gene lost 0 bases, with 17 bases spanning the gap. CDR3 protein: CASSGTGNLYSNQPQHF. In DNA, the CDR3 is TGTGCCAGCAGCGGAACAGGGAACCTATATAGCAATCAGCCCCAGCATTTT.

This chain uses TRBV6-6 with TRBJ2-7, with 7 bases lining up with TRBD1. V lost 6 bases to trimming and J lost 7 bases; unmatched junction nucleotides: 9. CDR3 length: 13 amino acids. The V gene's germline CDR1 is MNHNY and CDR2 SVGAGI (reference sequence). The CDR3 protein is CASSYGTEPEQYF. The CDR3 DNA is TGTGCCAGCAGCTATGGGACAGAGCCTGAGCAGTACTTC.

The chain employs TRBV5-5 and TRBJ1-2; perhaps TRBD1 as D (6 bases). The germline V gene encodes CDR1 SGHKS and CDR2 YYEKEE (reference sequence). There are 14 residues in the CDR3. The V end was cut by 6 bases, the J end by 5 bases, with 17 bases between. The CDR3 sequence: CASTGGQTLYGYTF. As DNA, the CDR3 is TGTGCCAGCACCGGGGGGCAGACCCTTTATGGCTACACCTTC.

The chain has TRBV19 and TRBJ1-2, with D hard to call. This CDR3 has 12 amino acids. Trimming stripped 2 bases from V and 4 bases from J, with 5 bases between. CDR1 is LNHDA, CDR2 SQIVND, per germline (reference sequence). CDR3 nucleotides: TGTGCCAGTAGTATAATGGCCTATGGCTACACCTTC. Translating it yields CASSIMAYGYTF.

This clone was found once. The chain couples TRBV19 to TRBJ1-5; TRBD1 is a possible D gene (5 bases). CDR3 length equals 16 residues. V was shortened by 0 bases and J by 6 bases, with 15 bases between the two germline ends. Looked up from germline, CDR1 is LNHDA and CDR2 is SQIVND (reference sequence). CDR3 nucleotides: TGTGCCAGTAGTATAGAGCGGGACCGGGGGAGTCAGCCCCAGCATTTT. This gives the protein CASSIERDRGSQPQHF.

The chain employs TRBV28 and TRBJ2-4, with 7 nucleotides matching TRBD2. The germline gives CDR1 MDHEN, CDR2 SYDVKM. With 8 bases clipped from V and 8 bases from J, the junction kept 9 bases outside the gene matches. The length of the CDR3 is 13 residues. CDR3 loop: CASAGVIADIQYF. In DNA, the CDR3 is TGTGCCAGCGCGGGAGTGATTGCAGACATTCAGTACTTC.

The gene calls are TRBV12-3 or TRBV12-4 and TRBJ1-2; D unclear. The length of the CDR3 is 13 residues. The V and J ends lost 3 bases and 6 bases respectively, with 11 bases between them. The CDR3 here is CASSFLGENGYTF. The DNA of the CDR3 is TGTGCCAGCAGTTTTCTCGGGGAGAATGGCTACACCTTC.

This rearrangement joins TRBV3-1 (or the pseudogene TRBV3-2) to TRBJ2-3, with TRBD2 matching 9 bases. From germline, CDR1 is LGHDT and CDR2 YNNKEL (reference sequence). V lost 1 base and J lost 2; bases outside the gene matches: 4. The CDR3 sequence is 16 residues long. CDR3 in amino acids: CASSQGLAGYTDTQYF. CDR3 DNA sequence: TGTGCCAGCAGCCAAGGGCTAGCGGGGTACACAGATACGCAGTATTTT.

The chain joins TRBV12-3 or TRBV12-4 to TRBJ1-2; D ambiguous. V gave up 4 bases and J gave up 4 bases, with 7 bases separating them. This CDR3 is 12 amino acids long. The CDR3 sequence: CASSSGAYGYTF. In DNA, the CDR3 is TGTGCCAGCAGTTCGGGAGCCTATGGCTACACCTTC.

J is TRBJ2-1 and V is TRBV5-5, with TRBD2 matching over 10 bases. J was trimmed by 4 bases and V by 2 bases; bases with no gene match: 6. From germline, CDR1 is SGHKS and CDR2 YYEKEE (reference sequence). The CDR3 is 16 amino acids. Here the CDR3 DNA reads TGTGCCAGCAGCTTTCAGCGGGAGGGCTTATACAATGAGCAGTTCTTC. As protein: CASSFQREGLYNEQFF.

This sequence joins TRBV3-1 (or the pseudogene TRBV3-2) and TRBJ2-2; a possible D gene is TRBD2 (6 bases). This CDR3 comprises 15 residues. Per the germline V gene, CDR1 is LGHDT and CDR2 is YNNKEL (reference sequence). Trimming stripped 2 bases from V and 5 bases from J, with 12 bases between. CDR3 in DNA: TGTGCCAGCAGCCAACGGGAGCTAGGAACCGGGGAGCTGTTTTTT. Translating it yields CASSQRELGTGELFF.

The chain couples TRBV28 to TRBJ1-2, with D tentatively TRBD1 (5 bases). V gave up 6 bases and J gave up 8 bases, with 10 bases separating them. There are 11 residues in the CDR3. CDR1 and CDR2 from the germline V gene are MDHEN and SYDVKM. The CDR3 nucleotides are TGTGCCAGCAGCCGGGGGAGGGGCTACACCTTC. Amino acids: CASSRGRGYTF.

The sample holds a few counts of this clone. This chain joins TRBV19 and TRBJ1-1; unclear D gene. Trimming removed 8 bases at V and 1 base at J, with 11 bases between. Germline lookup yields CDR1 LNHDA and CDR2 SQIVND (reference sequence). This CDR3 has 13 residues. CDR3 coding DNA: TGTGCCAGTCTCGGGTGGAGGAACACTGAAGCTTTCTTT. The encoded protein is CASLGWRNTEAFF.

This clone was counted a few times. The CDR3 loop is CASSPGSGRETQYF. The DNA of the CDR3 is TGTGCCAGCTCACCCGGCAGCGGGAGAGAGACCCAGTACTTC. V is TRBV18 and J is TRBJ2-5, with 8 positions matching TRBD2. The length of the CDR3 is 14 residues. Germline loops: CDR1 KGHSH, CDR2 LQKENI. The V segment lost 3 bases and the J segment 4 bases; nucleotides outside the gene matches: 4.

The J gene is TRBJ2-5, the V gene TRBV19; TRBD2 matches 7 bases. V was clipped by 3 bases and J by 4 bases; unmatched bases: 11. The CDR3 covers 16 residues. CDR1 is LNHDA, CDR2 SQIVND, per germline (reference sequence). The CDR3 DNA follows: TGTGCCAGTAGTATGATCGGGGGAGGGGCACGAGAGACCCAGTACTTC. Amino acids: CASSMIGGGARETQYF. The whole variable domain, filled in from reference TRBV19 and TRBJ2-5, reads DGGITQSPKYLFRKEGQNVTLSCEQNLNHDAMYWYRQDPGQGLRLIYYSQIVNDFQKGDIAEGYSVSREKKESFPLTVTSAQKNPTAFYLCASSMIGGGARETQYFGPGTRLLVL.

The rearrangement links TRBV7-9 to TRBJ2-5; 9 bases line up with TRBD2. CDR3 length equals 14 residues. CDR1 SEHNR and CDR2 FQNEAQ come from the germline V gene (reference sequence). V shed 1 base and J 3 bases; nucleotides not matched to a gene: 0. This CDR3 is CASSLGLAEETQYF. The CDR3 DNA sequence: TGTGCCAGCAGCTTAGGACTAGCGGAAGAGACCCAGTACTTC.

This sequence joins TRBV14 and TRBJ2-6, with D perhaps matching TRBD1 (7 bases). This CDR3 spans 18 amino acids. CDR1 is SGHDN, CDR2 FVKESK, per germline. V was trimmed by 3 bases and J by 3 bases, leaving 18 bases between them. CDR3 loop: CASSHERRGLYGANVLTF. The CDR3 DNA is TGTGCCAGCAGCCACGAAAGGAGGGGGCTCTATGGGGCCAACGTCCTGACTTTC.

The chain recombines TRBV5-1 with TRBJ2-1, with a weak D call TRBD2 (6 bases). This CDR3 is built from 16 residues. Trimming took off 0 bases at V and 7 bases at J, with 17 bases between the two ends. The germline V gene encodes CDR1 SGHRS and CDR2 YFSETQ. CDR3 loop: CASSLAGTGARNEQFF. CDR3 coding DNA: TGCGCCAGCAGCTTGGCCGGGACTGGGGCGAGGAATGAGCAGTTCTTC.

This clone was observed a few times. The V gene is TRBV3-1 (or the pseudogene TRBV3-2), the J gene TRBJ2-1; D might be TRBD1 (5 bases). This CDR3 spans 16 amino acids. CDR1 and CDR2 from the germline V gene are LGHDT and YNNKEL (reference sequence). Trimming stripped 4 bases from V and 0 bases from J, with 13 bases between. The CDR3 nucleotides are TGTGCCAGCAGCCGTCAGGGAAGGAGCTCCTACAATGAGCAGTTCTTC. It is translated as CASSRQGRSSYNEQFF.

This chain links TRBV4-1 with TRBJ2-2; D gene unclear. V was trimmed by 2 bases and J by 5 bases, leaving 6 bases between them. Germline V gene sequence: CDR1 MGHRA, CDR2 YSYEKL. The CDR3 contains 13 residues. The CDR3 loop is CASSQILTGELFF. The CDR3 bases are TGCGCCAGCAGCCAAATACTTACCGGGGAGCTGTTTTTT.

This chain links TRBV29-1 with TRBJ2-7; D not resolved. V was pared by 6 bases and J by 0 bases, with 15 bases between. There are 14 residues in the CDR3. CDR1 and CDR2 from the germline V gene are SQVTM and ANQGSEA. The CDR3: CSVSVSLSSYEQYF. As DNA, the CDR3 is TGCAGCGTGAGCGTTTCCCTAAGCTCCTACGAGCAGTACTTC.